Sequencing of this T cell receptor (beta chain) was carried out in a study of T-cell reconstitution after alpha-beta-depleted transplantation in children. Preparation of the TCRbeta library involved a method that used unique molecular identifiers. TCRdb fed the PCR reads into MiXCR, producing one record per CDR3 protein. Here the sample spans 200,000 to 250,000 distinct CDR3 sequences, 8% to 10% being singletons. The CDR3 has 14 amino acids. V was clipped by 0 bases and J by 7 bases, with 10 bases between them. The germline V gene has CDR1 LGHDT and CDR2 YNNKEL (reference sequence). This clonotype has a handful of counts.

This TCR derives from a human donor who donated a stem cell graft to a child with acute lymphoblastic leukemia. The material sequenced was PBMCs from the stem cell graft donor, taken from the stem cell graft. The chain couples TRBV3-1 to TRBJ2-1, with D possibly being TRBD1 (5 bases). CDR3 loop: CASSQDWGGNEQFF. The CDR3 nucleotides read TGTGCCAGCAGCCAAGATTGGGGCGGTAATGAGCAGTTCTTC.